The source of this T cell receptor (beta chain) is a study of shared clonotypes between healthy human individuals. This CDR3 spans 13 amino acids. Germline CDR1 reads SGDLS; CDR2 reads YYNGEE. V was trimmed by 0 bases and J by 6 bases, leaving 9 bases between them. Naive CD8 cells, CD45RO-negative and positively selected for CCR7, excluded terminally differentiated effector memory CD45RA+ cells. Clones were read by immunoSEQ multiplex PCR, and TCRdb kept only the in-frame ones, dropping some. This table holds some 1,900,000 clones, just under 95% found once. This clone has only one observation. The receptor was isolated from a man between 18 and 35 years old in good health. The sample taken for sequencing was naive CD8+ T cells sorted from blood. This rearrangement joins TRBV9 to TRBJ1-1, with D unclear. In DNA, the CDR3 is TGTGCCAGCAGCGTAGACCCAAACCCTGAAGCTTTCTTT. As protein: CASSVDPNPEAFF. The full variable domain, its missing parts supplied by reference TRBV9 and TRBJ1-1, is DSGVTQTPKHLITATGQRVTLRCSPRSGDLSVYWYQQSLDQGLQFLIQYYNGEERAKGNILERFSAQQFPDLHSELNLSSLELGDSALYFCASSVDPNPEAFFGQGTRLTVV.